This T cell receptor beta chain was profiled in a study of blood T cell repertoires in COVID-19. The overall study: PBMCs, B-cell-depleted T cells, or T cells were the source of the cDNA or gDNA that made up the material.

The V and J ends lost 6 bases and 6 bases, in that order; junction bases with no gene match: 21. From germline, CDR1 is KGHSH and CDR2 LQKENI. The CDR3 spans 18 residues. The authors' processing: Estimation of nucleated cell counts was performed using reference gene primer amplification. Produced via immunoSEQ multiplex PCR; TCRdb's table is partial and in-frame only. That table gives V, J and clone size, and the DNA gave D and trimming. The data contain roughly 100,000 clones, around 74% of them singletons. This receptor was taken from a woman aged 70-85 years with acute or convalescent COVID-19. Material: peripheral blood. The J gene is TRBJ2-3, the V gene TRBV18; 7 nucleotides align to TRBD1. CDR3 sequence: CASSQPPDRALSVDTQYF. The CDR3 nucleotides are TGTGCCAGCTCGCAACCCCCCGACAGGGCCCTTTCAGTGGATACGCAGTATTTT. The full variable domain, completed using reference TRBV18 and TRBJ2-3, is NAGVMQNPRHLVRRRGQEARLRCSPMKGHSHVYWYRQLPEEGLKFMVYLQKENIIDESGMPKERFSAEFPKEGPSILRIQQVVRGDSAAYFCASSQPPDRALSVDTQYFGPGTRLTVL.